This T cell receptor (beta chain) originates from a study of Graves' ophthalmopathy and Graves' hyperthyroidism. Whole-study results and caveats: The model's ophthalmopathy progression predictions had just under 71% sensitivity and approximately 72% specificity.

To note about this clonotype: Its antigen remains unknown. The junction differs from germline at one of its ends, possibly a read error.

Germline loops: CDR1 SGHTA, CDR2 FQGNSA. CDR3 length: 15 amino acids. Other autoimmune disease, uncontrolled infection, pregnancy and lactation led to exclusion. The authors amplified TCR beta CDR3 regions, and they did so from RNA transcripts for repertoire sequencing. RT-PCR was first run with HTBI primers, then multiplex PCR in a second round. A single record per CDR3 protein comes from TCRdb applying MiXCR to the multiplex PCR reads. The sample includes about 1.2 million distinct CDR3 sequences, about 40% of them seen just once. The sequenced sample consisted of peripheral blood or thyroid tissue (not recorded which). The J gene is TRBJ1-2, the V gene TRBV7-2; 11 bases are shared with TRBD1. This sequence was found in an adult man with Graves' hyperthyroidism. The CDR3 reads CASSRGQGAYYGYTF. The CDR3 DNA is TGCGCCAGCAGCCGCGGACAGGGGGCTTACTATGGCTACACCTTC.